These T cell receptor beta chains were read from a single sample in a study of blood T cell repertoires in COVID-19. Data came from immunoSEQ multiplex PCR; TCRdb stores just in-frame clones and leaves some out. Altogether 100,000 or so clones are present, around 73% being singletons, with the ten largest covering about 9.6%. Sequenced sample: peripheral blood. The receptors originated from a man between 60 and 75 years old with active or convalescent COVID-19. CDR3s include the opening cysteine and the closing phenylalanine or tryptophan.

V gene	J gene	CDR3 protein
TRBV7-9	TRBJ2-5	CASSLPGLAGPETQYF
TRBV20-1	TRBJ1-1	CSAIGQFEAFF
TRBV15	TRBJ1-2	CATSRGYGTGGEGYTF
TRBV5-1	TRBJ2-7	CASSFKGGVDEQYF
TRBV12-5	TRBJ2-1	CASGFSGTSTYNEQFF
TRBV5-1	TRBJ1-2	CASSLDAGRNYGYTF
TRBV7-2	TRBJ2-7	CASSSGTGPYEQYF
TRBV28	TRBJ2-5	CASSWPGTQYF
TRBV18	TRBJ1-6	CASSLGQGIELHF
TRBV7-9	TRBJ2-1	CATQRESPNEQFF
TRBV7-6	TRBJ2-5	CASRQMGGRAQETQYF